Listed below are T cell receptor beta chains from one sample, sequenced in a study of Graves' ophthalmopathy and Graves' hyperthyroidism. TCRdb passed the multiplex PCR reads through MiXCR, listing each CDR3 protein once. The data contain approximately 1.2 million distinct CDR3 sequences, about two fifths of them singletons. Sequencing was done on a sample of peripheral blood or thyroid tissue (not recorded which). These receptors originate from an adult man with Graves' hyperthyroidism. The CDR3 runs from the conserved cysteine through the conserved F or W. A D gene is named only where the DNA matches it firmly. Not all rows give a size; the values are once, few, many and, for expanded clones, a class.

d_call j_call v_call clone_size cdr3_nt cdr3_aa
- TRBJ1-5 TRBV29-1 many TGCAGCGTTGAAGATGGGGGTCGCAATCAGCCCCAGCATTTT CSVEDGGRNQPQHF
- TRBJ2-7 TRBV20-1 - TGCAGTGCGGACCACCGCGGGGTCTACGAGCAGTACTTC CSADHRGVYEQYF
- TRBJ1-2 TRBV14 many TGTGCCAGCAGCCAAGAAGTACATCGGGGCTACACCTTC CASSQEVHRGYTF
- TRBJ1-4 TRBV7-2 - TGTGCCAGCAGCCCTAAAAACAGGGAGGGTGAAAAACTGTTTTTT CASSPKNREGEKLFF
- TRBJ2-7 TRBV20-1 few TGCAGTGCTAGAGGGGTCGAGCAGTACTTC CSARGVEQYF
- TRBJ1-2 TRBV12-3/TRBV12-4 - TGTGCCAGCAGTCACACGAAGGGTACCTATGGCTACACCTTC CASSHTKGTYGYTF
- TRBJ1-1 TRBV24-1 many TGTGCCACCAGTGATTCTGGAAACATGAACACTGAAGCTTTCTTT CATSDSGNMNTEAFF
TRBD1 TRBJ1-2 TRBV7-9 few TGTGCCAGCAGATACGGACAGGGAACGGGCTATGGCTACACCTTC CASRYGQGTGYGYTF
- TRBJ2-7 TRBV7-2 few TGTGCCAGCAGCCGAGACGGCCGTGGGGCTCGGAGGGACGAGCAGTACTTC CASSRDGRGARRDEQYF
- TRBJ2-5 TRBV18 few TGTGCCAGCTCACCACTTTATAGCGAACAAGAGACCCAGTACTTC CASSPLYSEQETQYF
- TRBJ2-7 TRBV25-1 - TGTGCCAGCAGTGAATTCCCGGGGCGGGACAGCTCCTACGAGCAGTACTTC CASSEFPGRDSSYEQYF
TRBD2 TRBJ2-3 TRBV24-1 - TGTGCCACCAGTGACCCAAGGACTAGCGGGGTAGGAGATACGCAGTATTTT CATSDPRTSGVGDTQYF
- TRBJ2-1 TRBV7-9 - TGTGCCAGCAGCTTAGTATGGGGTGAGCAGTTCTTC CASSLVWGEQFF
- TRBJ1-3 TRBV5-6 - TGTGCCAGCAGCTTGGCCGGACAAGTGAGGGGAAACACCATATATTTT CASSLAGQVRGNTIYF
- TRBJ1-5 TRBV20-1 many TGCAGTGCTTCTAAGGGTAGGAATCAGCCCCAGCATTTT CSASKGRNQPQHF
TRBD1 TRBJ1-2 TRBV29-1 many TGCAGCGCGGACAGGGGGGTAAAAACTTATGGCTACACCTTC CSADRGVKTYGYTF
TRBD1 TRBJ2-5 TRBV29-1 - TGCAGCGTTTCCCCTACAGGGGAGTCGGAGACCCAGTACTTC CSVSPTGESETQYF
- TRBJ1-1 TRBV19 - TGTGCCAGTATACCTTCCCGTGGAGAAAGGACCACTGAAGCTTTCTTT CASIPSRGERTTEAFF
- TRBJ1-2 TRBV7-9 many TGTGCCAGCAGCTCCAAGGCAGTCGGCGGGGACTATGGCTACACCTTC CASSSKAVGGDYGYTF
- TRBJ1-2 TRBV3-1 - TGTGCCAGCAGCCCGGGTCTAAACGGGGCGGGCTACACCTTC CASSPGLNGAGYTF
- TRBJ1-5 TRBV20-1 - TGCAGTGCCAGACAGTCAACGGCCTACGAGCATTTT CSARQSTAYEHF
- TRBJ1-2 TRBV12-1 many TGTGCCAGCACCCAACCTCCTCACTACACCTTC CASTQPPHYTF
- TRBJ2-7 TRBV25-1 few TGTGCCAGCAGTTTCCAAAACTACGAGCAGTACTTC CASSFQNYEQYF
TRBD1 TRBJ2-7 TRBV10-3 - TGTGCCATCAGTGAGCGAGGGACAGGGGCCTTCTACGAGCAGTACTTC CAISERGTGAFYEQYF
TRBD1 TRBJ2-7 TRBV7-9 - TGTGCCAGCAGCTCAGATGGGACAGGGGTCCTCTACTACGAGCAGTACTTC CASSSDGTGVLYYEQYF
TRBD1 TRBJ1-6 TRBV6-5 - TGTGCCAGCAGCTTTACCGGGACAGATAATTCACCCCTCCACTTT CASSFTGTDNSPLHF
TRBD1 TRBJ1-3 TRBV29-1 many TGCAGCGTCTTGACAGGGGAAGCCCGAAACACCATATATTTT CSVLTGEARNTIYF
- TRBJ1-5 TRBV19 many TGTGCCAGTAGTCTAATCTATAGCAATCAGCCCCAGCATTTT CASSLIYSNQPQHF
- TRBJ1-1 TRBV29-1 - TGCAGCGTGAAGGGGCTCTACAGCATGAACACTGAAGCTTTCTTT CSVKGLYSMNTEAFF
- TRBJ2-5 TRBV10-3 - TGTGCCAGCAGACAGGAGATAGCCCAGTACTTC CASRQEIAQYF
- TRBJ1-1 TRBV19 - TGTGCCAGTAGACAGGGTTCGGAAACTGAAGCTTTCTTT CASRQGSETEAFF
TRBD1 TRBJ2-5 TRBV7-9 many TGTGCCAGCAGCGGTGGAGGACAGGGCCAAGAGACCCAGTACTTC CASSGGGQGQETQYF
- TRBJ1-5 TRBV7-9 - TGTGCCAAGCTCCGAAATAGCAATCAGCCCCAGCATTTT CAKLRNSNQPQHF
TRBD1 TRBJ2-7 TRBV19 few TGTGCCAGCGGGACAGGGTTTAACGAGCAGTACTTC CASGTGFNEQYF
TRBD1 TRBJ1-2 TRBV7-8 - TGTGCCAGCAGCCCCACAGGGGGCATCGTGAGCTACACCTTC CASSPTGGIVSYTF
- TRBJ1-5 TRBV20-1 few TGCAGTGGGAAACCATATAGCAATCAGCCCCAGCATTTT CSGKPYSNQPQHF
TRBD2 TRBJ2-7 TRBV10-3 - TGTGCCATCAGTGCGTTAGCGGGACTAGCGTTTGGGTACTTC CAISALAGLAFGYF
- TRBJ2-2 TRBV4-3 - TGCGCCAGCAGCCAAGAATGGAACACCGGGGAGCTGTTTTTT CASSQEWNTGELFF
- TRBJ1-5 TRBV7-9 many TGTGCCAGCAGCTTAGTAGCTGCCGCAGGGCCAGAGCCCCAGCATTTT CASSLVAAAGPEPQHF
TRBD1 TRBJ2-5 TRBV2 - TGCGCCAGCTTCGCGACAGGGTCGGGGGAGACCCAGTACTTC CASFATGSGETQYF
- TRBJ1-1 TRBV13 - TGTGCCAGCAGCTTCCCCGCAGTTGGGGGGGAGTACAGCACTGAAGCTTTCTTT CASSFPAVGGEYSTEAFF
- TRBJ2-2 TRBV19 many TGTGCCAGTAGACCCCCGGGGGTGCCGAACACCGGGGAGCTGTTTTTT CASRPPGVPNTGELFF
TRBD1 TRBJ1-1 TRBV7-2 - TGTGCTAGGAAGGGACAGTTGAACACTGAAGCTTTCTTT CARKGQLNTEAFF
TRBD2 TRBJ2-5 TRBV29-1 - TGCAGCGTTGAAGATTGGACTAGCGGGGGGGCGGAGACCCAGTACTTC CSVEDWTSGGAETQYF
- TRBJ2-7 TRBV25-1 - TGTGCCAGCAGTGCGCACCCCGGGAGCGATTACGAGCAGTACTTC CASSAHPGSDYEQYF
- TRBJ1-5 TRBV19 many TGTGCCAGTAGTATGGGCCGAGGGCAGCCCCAGCATTTT CASSMGRGQPQHF
TRBD1 TRBJ1-4 TRBV25-1 - TGTGCCAGCAGTTTACTCTACCGGGGACAGGTTAATGAAAAACTGTTTTTT CASSLLYRGQVNEKLFF
TRBD2 TRBJ2-7 TRBV4-2 many TGTGCCAGCAGCCCACTAGCGGGAGACCGTCTTGAGCAGTACTTC CASSPLAGDRLEQYF
- TRBJ1-5 TRBV19 many TGTGCCAGTAGTATAAGGGGTACCAGCAATCAGCCCCAGCATTTT CASSIRGTSNQPQHF
- TRBJ2-7 TRBV4-1 many TGCGCCAGCAGCCAAGGTCTTTCGTCCTACGAGCAGTACTTC CASSQGLSSYEQYF
- TRBJ2-2 TRBV7-8 - TGTGCCAGCAGCTCGAAAGGAGGGATGATTCTACGGGAGCTGTTTTTT CASSSKGGMILRELFF
- TRBJ2-5 TRBV20-1 few TGCAGTGCCCACGGACACGAAGAGACCCAGTACTTC CSAHGHEETQYF